The 23 T cell receptor beta chains below come from one sample, sequenced in a study of sequential checkpoint blockade in melanoma. Assay: immunoSEQ multiplex PCR; the TCRdb copy retains only in-frame clones and omits some. The table shows under 50,000 clones, with 88% occurring only once. Treatment: randomized to nivolumab then ipilimumab (arm A) or the reverse (arm B). The sequences come from CD8+ T cells sorted from blood (inferred from file names), collected from a patient given nivolumab and ipilimumab in sequence. The receptors shown here come from a human donor with melanoma.

In DNA, the CDR3 is TGTGCCAGCAGCCCTAGCAGTAGCGGGAGGGCCTCCGGGGAGCTGTTTTTT. Translation: CASSPSSSGRASGELFF. V usage is TRBV13 and J usage is TRBJ2-2; 11 positions match TRBD2. Germline loops: CDR1 PRHDT, CDR2 FYEKMQ (reference sequence). CDR3 length equals 17 residues. The trim removed 5 bases at V and 6 bases at J, leaving 11 bases unmatched.

Only one count was recorded for this clone. The chain uses TRBV5-4 and TRBJ2-7; D is perhaps TRBD1 (6 bases). The germline V gene encodes CDR1 SGHNT and CDR2 YYREEE (reference sequence). The V gene lost 1 base and the J gene lost 3 bases, with 11 bases spanning the gap. The CDR3 runs 14 residues. The CDR3 reads CASSLWGRGYEQYF. CDR3 DNA sequence: TGTGCCAGCAGCTTGTGGGGCAGGGGCTACGAGCAGTACTTC. Filled out from reference TRBV5-4 and TRBJ2-7, the complete variable domain reads ETGVTQSPTHLIKTRGQQVTLRCSSQSGHNTVSWYQQALGQGPQFIFQYYREEENGRGNFPPRFSGLQFPNYSSELNVNALELDDSALYLCASSLWGRGYEQYFGPGTRLTVT.

V and J are TRBV18 and TRBJ2-5; 7 nucleotides align to TRBD2. With the DNA end fitting TRBJ2-7 better, the J assignment may be wrong. The germline V gene has CDR1 KGHSH and CDR2 LQKENI. The CDR3 is 16 residues long. In nucleotides, the CDR3 is TGTGCCAGCTCACCACGGGAGGGTGCCCTCTCCTACGAGCAGTACTTC. It is translated as CASSPREGALSYEQYF.

V and J are TRBV15 and TRBJ1-4, with TRBD1 identical over 8 bases. The V and J ends lost 5 bases and 7 bases, in that order; junction bases with no gene match: 9. Germline values: CDR1 LNHNV, CDR2 YYDKDF (reference sequence). The CDR3 sequence is 15 residues long. CDR3 in DNA: TGTGCCACCAGCGGGGCCACAGGGGGTGGTGAAAAACTGTTTTTT. Its protein is CATSGATGGGEKLFF.

This chain connects TRBV19 to TRBJ2-5; TRBD2 matches at 14 bases. CDR1 LNHDA and CDR2 SQIVND come from the germline V gene (reference sequence). Germline trimming cut 8 bases from V and 5 bases from J; bases unmatched to any gene: 4. CDR3 length: 14 amino acids. The CDR3 loop is CASGLAGGKETQYF. As DNA, the CDR3 is TGTGCCAGTGGACTAGCGGGAGGAAAGGAGACCCAGTACTTC.

V usage is TRBV7-9 and J usage is TRBJ1-2; 9 bases agree with TRBD1. CDR3 length: 15 amino acids. Germline V gene lookup returns CDR1 SEHNR and CDR2 FQNEAQ (reference sequence). V lost 5 bases and J lost 0; bases outside the gene matches: 4. DNA of the CDR3: TGTGCCAGCAGCGGCGACAGGGGGGCTAACTATGGCTACACCTTC. As protein: CASSGDRGANYGYTF.

The chain couples TRBV27 to TRBJ2-2; weak D call: TRBD2 (5 bases). The V gene lost 7 bases and the J gene lost 5 bases, with 14 bases spanning the gap. The CDR3 runs 14 residues. Germline V gene data show CDR1 as MNHEY and CDR2 as SMNVEV (reference sequence). Here the CDR3 reads CASTSGLRTGELFF. The CDR3 DNA is TGTGCCAGCACTTCGGGGTTAAGAACCGGGGAGCTGTTTTTT.

The chain is built from TRBV6-5 and TRBJ2-7; TRBD1 agrees at 9 bases. The J segment lost 4 bases and the V segment lost 2 bases, leaving 3 bases of the junction unmatched. This CDR3 has 14 amino acids. Germline V CDR1 and CDR2: MNHEY, SVGAGI. The chain's CDR3 is CASSYGGQGYEQYF. DNA for the CDR3: TGTGCCAGCAGTTACGGGGGACAGGGATACGAGCAGTACTTC.

This chain joins TRBV2 and TRBJ1-3; 11 nucleotides line up with TRBD1. V trimming: 6 bases; J trimming: 2 bases; junction bases outside the gene matches: 6. Germline CDR1 and CDR2: SNHLY and FYNNEI. This CDR3 is 16 amino acids long. Here the CDR3 reads CASRDRGRGTGNTIYF. The CDR3, as DNA: TGTGCCAGCAGGGACAGGGGGCGAGGTACTGGAAACACCATATATTTT.

This CDR3 reads CASSLEAGGLDTQYF. Written as DNA, the CDR3 is TGTGCCAGCAGCTTAGAGGCGGGAGGGTTAGATACGCAGTATTTT. The chain uses TRBV7-6 and TRBJ2-3, with 9 bases that match TRBD2. V dropped 1 base and J dropped 5; count of bases not matched to a gene: 4. Germline CDR1 is SGHVS and CDR2 is FNYEAQ. CDR3 length: 15 residues.

A few counts support this clone. The chain links TRBV5-6 to TRBJ2-1; 12 nucleotides line up with TRBD1. Germline CDR1 reads SGHDT; CDR2 reads YYEEEE. V was clipped by 4 bases and J by 2 bases; unmatched bases: 4. The CDR3 is 16 amino acids. The CDR3 DNA reads TGTGCCAGCAGCCCGGGACAGGGGGCGCCCTACAATGAGCAGTTCTTC. The encoded protein is CASSPGQGAPYNEQFF.

The chain employs TRBV11-2 and TRBJ1-5; D is ambiguous. The germline gives CDR1 SGHAT, CDR2 FQNNGV. CDR3 size: 15 residues. Trimming took off 5 bases at V and 5 bases at J, with 16 bases between the two ends. The CDR3 is CASSEGLTWDQPQHF. The CDR3 DNA reads as TGTGCCAGCAGCGAGGGCCTTACCTGGGATCAGCCCCAGCATTTT. Based on the CDR3 plus reference TRBV11-2 and TRBJ1-5, the full variable domain is EAGVAQSPRYKIIEKRQSVAFWCNPISGHATLYWYQQILGQGPKLLIQFQNNGVVDDSQLPKDRFSAERLKGVDSTLKIQPAKLEDSAVYLCASSEGLTWDQPQHFGDGTRLSIL.

The J gene is TRBJ2-1, the V gene TRBV10-1; 8 bases align to TRBD2. J lost 4 bases, V lost 5 bases, and 7 bases had no gene match. CDR3 size: 15 residues. In germline, CDR1 is WNHNN, CDR2 SYGVQD (reference sequence). The DNA of the CDR3 is TGCGCCAGCAGTCCGGGACTAGGCAAATACAATGAGCAGTTCTTC. The encoded protein is CASSPGLGKYNEQFF.

The genes are TRBV7-9 and TRBJ2-2; TRBD2 aligns across 15 bases. CDR3 length: 18 residues. Germline CDR1 is SEHNR and CDR2 is FQNEAQ (reference sequence). The V and J ends lost 4 bases and 5 bases, in that order; junction bases with no gene match: 8. CDR3 coding DNA: TGTGCCAGCAGCTCTACTGGACTAGCGGGAGGGGCAACCGGGGAGCTGTTTTTT. This codes for CASSSTGLAGGATGELFF.

A single count supports this clone. The chain is built from TRBV19 and TRBJ1-1, with 8 bases aligning to TRBD1. Germline lookup yields CDR1 LNHDA and CDR2 SQIVND (reference sequence). The CDR3 sequence is 17 residues long. After removal of 6 bases from V and 0 bases from J, the junction contained 12 bases not matched to a gene. The CDR3 DNA reads TGTGCCAGTAGCGGACAGGGATCGGCGTCCATGAACACTGAAGCTTTCTTT. This gives the protein CASSGQGSASMNTEAFF. Variable domain in full (rest from reference TRBV19 and TRBJ1-1): DGGITQSPKYLFRKEGQNVTLSCEQNLNHDAMYWYRQDPGQGLRLIYYSQIVNDFQKGDIAEGYSVSREKKESFPLTVTSAQKNPTAFYLCASSGQGSASMNTEAFFGQGTRLTVV.

The chain recombines TRBV7-9 with TRBJ1-1; unclear D gene. From germline, CDR1 is SEHNR and CDR2 FQNEAQ (reference sequence). This CDR3 has 11 residues. V was shortened by 5 bases and J by 4 bases, with 5 bases between the two germline ends. Written as DNA, the CDR3 is TGTGCCAGCAGCCTACTCACTGAAGCTTTCTTT. It translates to CASSLLTEAFF.

The chain couples TRBV6-5 to TRBJ2-7; 7 nucleotides match TRBD1. The V and J ends lost 4 bases and 2 bases, in that order; junction bases with no gene match: 5. This CDR3 is built from 14 residues. Germline values: CDR1 MNHEY, CDR2 SVGAGI. CDR3 sequence: CASSLGQGAYEQYF. The CDR3 coding sequence is TGTGCCAGCAGTTTAGGGCAGGGGGCCTACGAGCAGTACTTC.

For the CDR3, the DNA is TGTGCCAGCTCACCACAGGAGACCCCAATAGAAACCTACGAGCAGTACTTC. Translating gives CASSPQETPIETYEQYF. The gene calls are TRBV18 and TRBJ2-7; no clear D. Germline V CDR1 and CDR2: KGHSH, LQKENI. V lost 1 base, J lost 2 bases, and 18 bases lay in between. The CDR3 runs to 17 residues.

The chain couples TRBV19 to TRBJ2-5; a weak D match, TRBD2 (6 bases). Between the trimmed V and J ends, which lost 3 bases and 5 bases, there was a span of 16 bases. Germline V gives CDR1 LNHDA, CDR2 SQIVND (reference sequence). The CDR3 totals 15 residues. The CDR3 bases are TGTGCCAGTAGTATCCGGGCGGGACGACGGGAGACCCAGTACTTC. This translates into CASSIRAGRRETQYF.

The CDR3 sequence: CASSSGISYNEQFF. The CDR3 bases are TGTGCCAGTAGTAGCGGGATATCCTACAATGAGCAGTTCTTC. This chain uses TRBV19 with TRBJ2-1; D possibly corresponds to TRBD2 (6 bases). V dropped 4 bases and J dropped 1 base, with 8 bases sitting between them. The CDR3 covers 14 residues. In germline, CDR1 is LNHDA, CDR2 SQIVND (reference sequence). Looking up the rest from reference TRBV19 and TRBJ2-1 gives the full variable domain: DGGITQSPKYLFRKEGQNVTLSCEQNLNHDAMYWYRQDPGQGLRLIYYSQIVNDFQKGDIAEGYSVSREKKESFPLTVTSAQKNPTAFYLCASSSGISYNEQFFGPGTRLTVL.

The chain links TRBV29-1 to TRBJ2-5; D not certain. V was cut by 4 bases and J by 2 bases, with 8 bases left in between. The CDR3 has 12 residues. Germline CDR1 is SQVTM and CDR2 is ANQGSEA. CDR3 coding DNA: TGCAGCGTTGGAGCGTATCAAGAGACCCAGTACTTC. Its translation is CSVGAYQETQYF.

In regard to this clone: Within the sample, other DNA sequences also encode this same CDR3. The chain employs TRBV28 and TRBJ2-1, with TRBD2 matching over 10 bases. J lost 2 bases, V lost 6 bases, and 1 base had no gene match. Germline CDR1 MDHEN, CDR2 SYDVKM. This CDR3 is 14 amino acids long. This CDR3 reads CASRAGGTYNEQFF. In nucleotides, the CDR3 is TGTGCCAGCAGAGCGGGAGGGACCTACAATGAGCAGTTCTTC.

This clone was found once. This rearrangement joins TRBV29-1 to TRBJ2-7; D remains ambiguous. Germline V gene lookup returns CDR1 SQVTM and CDR2 ANQGSEA. The CDR3 runs to 11 residues. Trimming removed 3 bases from V and 3 bases from J, with 6 bases in between. The CDR3 region is CSVEVYYEQYF. For the CDR3, the DNA is TGCAGCGTTGAGGTCTACTACGAGCAGTACTTC.